The next 26 T cell receptor beta chains were all read from a single sample in a study of blood T cells in healthy people across ages. A J-beta primer mix and a sample-barcoded 5' primer were used in a second PCR of roughly 7 to 12 cycles. Via MiXCR, TCRdb re-called the 5' RACE reads, giving one row per CDR3 protein. The sample contains 1.5 million or so distinct CDR3 sequences, under 55% of which appear only once. Material: blood. These receptors were taken from a woman under 30 in good health.

The V call is TRBV6-6, the J call TRBJ2-4; 12 bases are a match to TRBD2. Matching the DNA end better, TRBJ2-7 makes the J call doubtful. Per germline, CDR1 MNHNY and CDR2 SVGAGI (reference sequence). There are 13 residues in the CDR3. The CDR3, as DNA: TGTGCCAGCAATGGACTAGCGGGACTCGAGCAGTACTTC. Translation gives CASNGLAGLEQYF.

This sequence joins TRBV6-4 and TRBJ2-3; 13 nucleotides match TRBD2. Per germline, CDR1 MRHNA and CDR2 SNTAGT. The CDR3 sequence is 15 residues long. V was pared by 3 bases and J by 6 bases, with 3 bases of the junction left unmatched. The CDR3 spells CASSEGTSGADTQYF. CDR3 DNA sequence: TGTGCCAGCAGTGAGGGGACTAGCGGGGCGGATACGCAGTATTTT.

The chain is built from TRBV7-2 and TRBJ1-2; tentatively, D is TRBD1 (5 bases). The germline V gene has CDR1 SGHTA and CDR2 FQGNSA. Trimming took off 3 bases at V and 6 bases at J, with 17 bases between the two ends. The CDR3 spans 15 residues. The CDR3 loop reads CASSFAPGLGHGYTF. The CDR3 nucleotides read TGTGCCAGCAGCTTCGCGCCGGGACTAGGGCATGGCTACACCTTC.

This clonotype was counted a few times. The rearrangement uses TRBV20-1 and TRBJ2-5; 8 bases are a match to TRBD2. The CDR3 consists of 14 residues. V gave up 2 bases and J gave up 5 bases; unmatched junction bases: 7. The germline gives CDR1 DFQATT, CDR2 SNEGSKA (reference sequence). The CDR3 region is CSARPTGGWETQYF. The CDR3 nucleotides are TGCAGTGCTAGACCCACGGGGGGGTGGGAGACCCAGTACTTC.

This clonotype was counted a few times. J is TRBJ1-4 and V is TRBV20-1, with TRBD1 as a possible D gene (6 bases). The germline CDR1 and CDR2 sequences are DFQATT and SNEGSKA (reference sequence). The CDR3 spans 15 residues. Deletions cut 2 bases from V and 2 bases from J, with 12 bases between. The CDR3, as DNA: TGCAGTGCTAGATCTTTCGGGGGCACTAATGAAAAACTGTTTTTT. This encodes CSARSFGGTNEKLFF.

The chain is built from TRBV7-2 and TRBJ2-1; 7 bases are a match to TRBD1. The CDR3 is 15 amino acids. Germline V lookup: CDR1 SGHTA, CDR2 FQGNSA. Trimming took 0 bases from V and 4 from J; bases not matched to a gene: 3. The chain's CDR3 is CASSLAGQLYNEQFF. CDR3 nucleotide sequence: TGTGCCAGCAGCTTAGCGGGACAGTTGTACAATGAGCAGTTCTTC. Based on the CDR3 plus reference TRBV7-2 and TRBJ2-1, the full variable domain is GAGVSQSPSNKVTEKGKDVELRCDPISGHTALYWYRQSLGQGLEFLIYFQGNSAPDKSGLPSDRFSAERTGGSVSTLTIQRTQQEDSAVYLCASSLAGQLYNEQFFGPGTRLTVL.

This clonotype was picked up a small number of times. The chain joins TRBV12-3 or TRBV12-4 to TRBJ1-5; D not certain. Trimming cost V 4 bases and J 5 bases, with 9 bases left between them. The CDR3 is 13 amino acids. In DNA, the CDR3 is TGTGCCAGCAGTTGGACTGACTATCAGCCCCAGCATTTT. Translating it yields CASSWTDYQPQHF.

The CDR3 protein is CASSRNRGSTDTQYF. The CDR3 region has the DNA TGTGCCAGCAGCCGGAACAGAGGGAGCACAGATACGCAGTATTTT. The rearrangement links TRBV12-3 or TRBV12-4 to TRBJ2-3; possibly TRBD2 for D (5 bases). The V and J ends lost 6 bases and 0 bases respectively, with 13 bases between them. CDR3 length equals 15 residues.

This clonotype was detected a few times. J is TRBJ1-1 and V is TRBV6-2 or TRBV6-3, with D perhaps TRBD1 (5 bases). Germline lookup yields CDR1 MNHEY and CDR2 SVGEGT. V was cut by 7 bases and J by 1 base, with 16 bases left in between. The length of the CDR3 is 15 residues. CDR3 loop: CASTSLGGRNTEAFF. DNA for the CDR3: TGTGCCAGCACCTCCCTGGGGGGAAGGAACACTGAAGCTTTCTTT.

V usage is TRBV27 and J usage is TRBJ2-3, with 9 bases identical to TRBD2. CDR1 and CDR2 (germline): MNHEY, SMNVEV (reference sequence). With V trimmed by 0 bases and J by 3 bases, 7 bases remained unmatched. The CDR3 contains 17 residues. The CDR3 DNA follows: TGTGCCAGCAGTTTATCGGCGGGGGGGCCATTGACAGATACGCAGTATTTT. Its translation: CASSLSAGGPLTDTQYF.

The chain has TRBV3-1 and TRBJ2-1, with TRBD2 identical over 7 bases. V trimming: 6 bases; J trimming: 0 bases; junction bases outside the gene matches: 8. Germline lookup yields CDR1 LGHDT and CDR2 YNNKEL (reference sequence). The CDR3 length is 16 residues. The CDR3 DNA is TGTGCCAGCAGGCTTAACGGGAGGAGCTCCTACAATGAGCAGTTCTTC. This sequence encodes CASRLNGRSSYNEQFF.

The V gene is TRBV12-3 or TRBV12-4, the J gene TRBJ2-7; 7 bases are shared with TRBD2. V was pared by 6 bases and J by 3 bases, with 8 bases of the junction left unmatched. This CDR3 spans 14 amino acids. In DNA form, the CDR3 reads TGTGCCAGCAGCCCCAAGGCTAGCGGCTACGAGCAGTACTTC. Translating gives CASSPKASGYEQYF.

The sample holds a few counts of this clonotype. The CDR3 DNA follows: TGTGCCAGCAGTCCGGACGGGAGGAGCAAACTGTTTTTT. Encoded protein: CASSPDGRSKLFF. The rearrangement uses TRBV12-3 or TRBV12-4 and TRBJ1-4; D gene ambiguous. V shed 5 bases and J shed 11 bases, with 15 bases lying between them. The length of the CDR3 is 13 residues.

The chain employs TRBV4-2 and TRBJ2-7; the D gene could be TRBD1 or TRBD2 (5 bases each). The V end was cut by 0 bases, the J end by 6 bases, with 15 bases between. Germline values: CDR1 LGHNA, CDR2 YNFKEQ. The CDR3 contains 15 residues. The CDR3 DNA is TGTGCCAGCAGCCAAGAAACAGGAGAGGGTGGCGAGCAGTACTTC. Protein: CASSQETGEGGEQYF.

The rearrangement links TRBV7-9 to TRBJ2-7; 10 bases align to TRBD1. Germline-derived CDR1 and CDR2 are SEHNR and FQNEAQ (reference sequence). Trimming at V came to 7 bases and at J to 4 bases, leaving 16 bases not matched to a gene. CDR3 size: 17 residues. CDR3: CASTVGTGASPIYEQYF. DNA of the CDR3: TGTGCCAGCACCGTAGGGACAGGGGCCTCCCCTATATACGAGCAGTACTTC.

The chain links TRBV4-3 to TRBJ2-7; possible D gene TRBD2, 5 bases. Judging by the DNA end, TRBJ2-5 fits better; the J call may be wrong. CDR3 size: 15 residues. Germline V gives CDR1 LGHNA, CDR2 YSLEER. CDR3: CASSQEPTQEGTQYF. In DNA form, the CDR3 reads TGCGCCAGCAGCCAAGAGCCGACTCAAGAGGGGACCCAGTACTTC.

This clonotype was counted between two and nine times. This chain uses TRBV20-1 with TRBJ1-1; the D gene is possibly TRBD1 (5 bases). The CDR3 contains 13 residues. V was shortened by 5 bases and J by 3 bases, with 13 bases between the two germline ends. Germline V gives CDR1 DFQATT, CDR2 SNEGSKA (reference sequence). CDR3 bases: TGCAGTGCTGTCGCAGGGAGTTACACTGAAGCTTTCTTT. Protein: CSAVAGSYTEAFF.

There are a few counts of this clonotype. The V call is TRBV29-1, the J call TRBJ2-1; D is unresolved. The CDR3 totals 15 residues. Trimming left V 4 bases short and J 5 bases short, with 18 bases between. CDR1 is SQVTM, CDR2 ANQGSEA, per germline. The CDR3 DNA reads as TGCAGCGTTGGCCTTACGGGCTTTTTCCACAATGAGCAGTTCTTC. Encoded protein: CSVGLTGFFHNEQFF.

The chain uses TRBV25-1 and TRBJ1-2; TRBD1 agrees at 8 bases. The CDR3 is made up of 14 amino acids. The V gene's germline CDR1 is MGHDK and CDR2 SYGVNS. Unmatched junction bases numbered 8, after V lost 2 bases and J lost 9 bases. CDR3 nucleotides: TGTGCCAGCAGTGAACATACAGGGGGTACGCGCTACACCTTC. Protein product: CASSEHTGGTRYTF.

This clonotype was found a few times. The chain carries TRBV7-2 and TRBJ2-3, with 12 bases matching TRBD2. V trimming: 1 base; J trimming: 0 bases; junction bases outside the gene matches: 5. CDR1 is SGHTA and CDR2 is FQGNSA in the germline V gene. The CDR3 consists of 18 residues. The CDR3 protein is CASSLVASGGASTDTQYF. In DNA form, the CDR3 reads TGTGCCAGCAGCTTAGTAGCTAGCGGGGGGGCTAGCACAGATACGCAGTATTTT. Filled out from reference TRBV7-2 and TRBJ2-3, the complete variable domain reads GAGVSQSPSNKVTEKGKDVELRCDPISGHTALYWYRQSLGQGLEFLIYFQGNSAPDKSGLPSDRFSAERTGGSVSTLTIQRTQQEDSAVYLCASSLVASGGASTDTQYFGPGTRLTVL.

The genes are TRBV10-3 and TRBJ1-2, with a weak D call TRBD1 (5 bases). This CDR3 spans 16 amino acids. CDR1 is ENHRY and CDR2 is SYGVKD in the germline V gene. V lost 6 bases, J lost 0 bases, and 17 bases lay in between. The CDR3 here is CAISEDPGRSNYGYTF. CDR3 in DNA: TGTGCCATCAGCGAGGATCCGGGACGGTCTAACTATGGCTACACCTTC.

V usage is TRBV12-3 or TRBV12-4 and J usage is TRBJ1-6; 7 nucleotides match TRBD1. The CDR3 covers 14 residues. V lost 6 bases to trimming and J lost 5 bases; unmatched junction nucleotides: 4. The CDR3 is CASSTGVNNSPLHF. CDR3 nucleotides: TGTGCCAGCAGCACAGGGGTCAATAATTCACCCCTCCACTTT.

The chain employs TRBV27 and TRBJ2-1, with 8 bases fitting TRBD2. CDR1 is MNHEY, CDR2 SMNVEV, per germline (reference sequence). V lost 6 bases, J lost 4 bases, and 5 bases stayed unmatched. The CDR3 totals 14 residues. The CDR3 nucleotides read TGTGCCAGCAGGCCGGGAGGGTGGTACAATGAGCAGTTCTTC. Protein: CASRPGGWYNEQFF.

This chain joins TRBV3-1 and TRBJ2-7, with 9 positions matching TRBD2. V dropped 1 base and J dropped 2; count of bases not matched to a gene: 3. CDR3 size: 15 residues. Germline CDR1 is LGHDT and CDR2 is YNNKEL (reference sequence). This chain's CDR3 is CASSQGVAGAYEQYF. The CDR3 coding sequence is TGTGCCAGCAGCCAAGGTGTAGCGGGGGCCTACGAGCAGTACTTC.

A single count supports this clonotype. The gene calls are TRBV29-1 and TRBJ2-6, with D perhaps TRBD1 or TRBD2 (5 bases each). The CDR3 runs 15 residues. The germline gives CDR1 SQVTM, CDR2 ANQGSEA. The V gene lost 3 bases and the J gene lost 2 bases, with 11 bases spanning the gap. The CDR3 sequence: CSVDDGGAGANVLTF. CDR3 bases: TGCAGCGTTGATGATGGGGGAGCTGGGGCCAACGTCCTGACTTTC.

This clonotype was seen only a few times. V and J are TRBV29-1 and TRBJ2-1; TRBD2 is a possible D gene (6 bases). Trimming removed 4 bases at V and 6 bases at J, with 19 bases between. In germline, CDR1 is SQVTM, CDR2 ANQGSEA. The CDR3 contains 15 residues. CDR3 nucleotides: TGCAGCGTTGTAGGCGTGCGGGGAGGTATCAATGAGCAGTTCTTC. Protein product: CSVVGVRGGINEQFF.